These T cell receptor beta chains were read from a single sample in a study of identical twins' blood T cells. MiXCR, run by TCRdb on the 5' RACE reads, gives a single entry per CDR3 protein. The table shows 400,000 or so distinct CDR3 sequences, with roughly 31% occurring only once. Sequenced sample: PBMCs. The receptors originated from a woman aged 18 to 50 in good health. CDR3s include the opening cysteine and the closing phenylalanine or tryptophan. The D gene is left open where the match is weak. A clone size is listed for some rows: how often the clone was seen (once, few, many), or a class if it is expanded.

j_call clone_size v_call d_call cdr3_aa cdr3_nt
TRBJ1-2 many TRBV12-3/TRBV12-4 TRBD1 CASSPTGVGYGYTF TGTGCCAGCAGTCCTACAGGGGTCGGCTATGGCTACACCTTC
TRBJ1-1 - TRBV7-9 - CASNHRDANTEAFF TGTGCCAGCAACCACCGGGATGCGAACACTGAAGCTTTCTTT
TRBJ1-5 many TRBV2 - CASSESSNQPQHF TGTGCCAGCAGTGAATCTTCCAATCAGCCCCAGCATTTT
TRBJ1-1 few TRBV6-5 - CASSYGGRGTEAFF TGTGCCAGCAGTTACGGGGGGAGAGGCACTGAAGCTTTCTTT
TRBJ1-1 - TRBV25-1 TRBD1 CASRQGWTEAFF TGTGCCAGCAGACAGGGGTGGACTGAAGCTTTCTTT
TRBJ1-2 - TRBV5-4 - CASSLDGGAYGYTF TGTGCCAGCAGCTTGGATGGAGGGGCCTATGGCTACACCTTC
TRBJ2-1 few TRBV27 - CASSFSSGRRYNEQFF TGTGCCAGCAGTTTTAGTTCGGGGCGCCGATACAATGAGCAGTTCTTC
TRBJ2-3 - TRBV27 TRBD2 CASSSRGGSADTQYF TGTGCCAGCAGTTCTCGGGGGGGCTCCGCAGATACGCAGTATTTT
TRBJ2-7 once TRBV14 TRBD2 CASSQRAGGTEQYF TGTGCCAGCAGCCAAAGAGCGGGAGGAACCGAGCAGTACTTC
TRBJ2-7 - TRBV20-1 TRBD1 CSANNPQGAGSYEQYF TGCAGTGCTAACAATCCACAGGGGGCCGGCTCCTACGAGCAGTACTTC
TRBJ1-6 - TRBV29-1 - CSVESTNNSPLHF TGCAGCGTTGAGTCGACAAATAATTCACCCCTCCACTTT
TRBJ1-2 few TRBV12-3/TRBV12-4 - CASLLWGLDYGYTF TGTGCCAGCCTGTTGTGGGGGCTTGACTATGGCTACACCTTC
TRBJ1-4 few TRBV9 - CASSPGRPNNEKLFF TGTGCCAGCAGCCCCGGACGGCCTAATAATGAAAAACTGTTTTTT
TRBJ1-4 few TRBV6-6 - CASKVRAGSEKLFF TGTGCCAGCAAGGTGCGGGCGGGGAGTGAAAAACTGTTTTTT
TRBJ2-5 few TRBV2 - CASSSLSETQYF TGTGCCAGCAGCTCCTTAAGTGAGACCCAGTACTTC
TRBJ2-1 few TRBV4-3 TRBD1 CASSQDFAGGLEQFF TGCGCCAGCAGCCAAGATTTTGCAGGGGGTTTGGAGCAGTTCTTC
TRBJ1-1 - TRBV7-6 - CASSLGGFTEAFF TGTGCCAGCAGCTTAGGGGGGTTCACTGAAGCTTTCTTT
TRBJ1-1 - TRBV20-1 - CSAREALMNTEAFF TGCAGTGCTAGAGAAGCGTTAATGAACACTGAAGCTTTCTTT
TRBJ1-5 - TRBV6-4 - CASSATGNQPQHF TGTGCCAGCAGTGCGACAGGCAATCAGCCCCAGCATTTT
TRBJ2-2 - TRBV20-1 - CSARSRHNAGELFF TGCAGTGCTAGAAGTAGACACAACGCCGGGGAGCTGTTTTTT
TRBJ1-5 - TRBV3-1 - CASSRNGNQPQHF TGTGCCAGCAGCCGCAATGGCAATCAGCCCCAGCATTTT
TRBJ1-1 - TRBV7-8 - CASSLSRQRNTEAFF TGTGCCAGCAGCTTAAGTCGGCAGAGGAACACTGAAGCTTTCTTT
TRBJ1-1 - TRBV5-1 TRBD1 CAISFRQGGDTEAFF TGCGCCATCAGCTTCCGACAGGGTGGCGACACTGAAGCTTTCTTT
TRBJ1-1 few TRBV10-3 - CAISESLRGGAFF TGTGCCATCAGTGAGTCGTTACGAGGCGGAGCTTTCTTT
TRBJ2-7 few TRBV5-1 TRBD1 CASSRGQGDDEQYF TGCGCCAGCAGCAGGGGACAGGGGGACGACGAGCAGTACTTC
TRBJ1-1 many TRBV11-3 - CASSLGHNMNTEAFF TGTGCCAGCAGCTTAGGACACAACATGAACACTGAAGCTTTCTTT
TRBJ1-2 many TRBV19 - CASSTDRYGYTF TGTGCCAGTAGTACGGACAGATATGGCTACACCTTC
TRBJ1-1 - TRBV7-8 - CASSFTGLDTEAFF TGTGCCAGCAGCTTTACAGGGCTCGACACTGAAGCTTTCTTT
TRBJ2-3 few TRBV12-3/TRBV12-4 TRBD2 CASSSPGGFQDTQYF TGTGCCAGCAGTTCCCCGGGGGGTTTTCAAGATACGCAGTATTTT
TRBJ2-1 few TRBV20-1 TRBD1 CSARVGGTGYNEQFF TGCAGTGCTAGAGTAGGGGGGACAGGGTACAATGAGCAGTTCTTC
TRBJ2-7 - TRBV20-1 - CSARDSGHGLVEQYF TGCAGTGCTAGAGACTCGGGCCACGGGTTGGTGGAGCAGTACTTC
TRBJ1-1 - TRBV5-1 TRBD1 CASSSYPTGPFPEAFF TGCGCCAGCAGCTCATACCCGACAGGGCCTTTCCCCGAAGCTTTCTTT
TRBJ2-3 few TRBV3-1 TRBD2 CASSQDVTSGGTDTQYF TGTGCCAGCAGCCAAGATGTCACTAGCGGGGGCACAGATACGCAGTATTTT
TRBJ1-2 few TRBV6-5 - CASRWQNYGYTF TGTGCCAGCAGGTGGCAAAACTATGGCTACACCTTC
TRBJ1-2 many TRBV29-1 - CSGGEIRGYTF TGCAGCGGGGGGGAAATTCGTGGCTACACCTTC
TRBJ1-1 - TRBV5-1 - CASGGAEGTEAFF TGCGCCAGCGGCGGCGCAGAAGGTACTGAAGCTTTCTTT
TRBJ1-1 - TRBV6-5 - CATQQGRAFF TGTGCCACCCAGCAGGGTCGAGCTTTCTTT
TRBJ2-2 - TRBV7-9 - CASSLHRVGTGELFF TGTGCCAGCAGCTTACACAGGGTGGGCACCGGGGAGCTGTTTTTT
TRBJ2-7 - TRBV7-2 - CASSSYLYPYEQYF TGTGCCAGCAGCAGCTACCTTTATCCCTACGAGCAGTACTTC
TRBJ2-3 - TRBV7-2 TRBD2 CASKGLAGFTDTQYF TGTGCCAGCAAGGGACTAGCGGGCTTCACAGATACGCAGTATTTT
TRBJ2-1 - TRBV29-1 - CSVDRQINEQFF TGCAGCGTTGACCGACAGATCAATGAGCAGTTCTTC
TRBJ1-1 few TRBV14 - CASSQAGRSIKNTEAFF TGTGCCAGCAGCCAAGCCGGTAGATCGATTAAGAACACTGAAGCTTTCTTT
TRBJ2-1 - TRBV7-8 - CASSSGPHNEQFF TGTGCCAGCAGCTCTGGACCTCACAATGAGCAGTTCTTC
TRBJ1-1 few TRBV20-1 - CSARGNREEAFF TGCAGTGCTAGGGGGAACAGAGAAGAAGCTTTCTTT
TRBJ2-3 - TRBV12-5 - CASGLLTRTDTQYF TGTGCTAGTGGTTTACTAACTCGCACAGATACGCAGTATTTT
TRBJ1-6 - TRBV6-6 - CASSWTVDNSPLHF TGTGCCAGCAGTTGGACAGTAGATAATTCACCCCTCCACTTT
TRBJ2-2 few TRBV29-1 TRBD2 CSAGLVSGELFF TGCAGCGCCGGACTAGTTTCCGGGGAGCTGTTTTTT
TRBJ2-7 - TRBV7-2 - CASSLDLFTSYERYF TGTGCCAGCAGCTTGGATCTCTTTACATCCTACGAGCGGTACTTC
TRBJ1-1 few TRBV19 - CASTIGKGSAEAFF TGTGCCAGTACCATCGGTAAGGGATCCGCTGAAGCTTTCTTT
TRBJ1-1 - TRBV12-3/TRBV12-4 - CASSFFQGSTEAFF TGTGCCAGCAGTTTCTTCCAGGGAAGCACTGAAGCTTTCTTT
TRBJ2-7 - TRBV18 TRBD2 CASSPLSGSLLYEQYF TGTGCCAGCTCACCACTTAGCGGGAGCCTTCTATACGAGCAGTACTTC
TRBJ2-7 once TRBV20-1 TRBD1 CSATGDRGTYEQYF TGCAGTGCAACGGGGGACAGGGGCACCTACGAGCAGTACTTC
TRBJ1-1 many TRBV6-5 - CASSYREVITEAFF TGTGCCAGCAGTTATAGAGAAGTTATCACTGAAGCTTTCTTT
TRBJ2-5 - TRBV6-2/TRBV6-3 - CASSRRNPVSWETQYF TGTGCCAGCAGTAGGCGAAACCCAGTTAGTTGGGAGACCCAGTACTTC
TRBJ1-1 - TRBV11-3 - CASSSRVMNTEAFF TGTGCCAGCAGCTCCAGGGTTATGAACACTGAAGCTTTCTTT